The source of this TCR beta chain is a study of cytomegalovirus exposure and HLA in healthy donors. PCR employed 60 Vbeta and 13 Jbeta primers. Using immunoSEQ multiplex PCR, the repertoire was profiled, and TCRdb retains in-frame clones only, with some absent. The repertoire holds about 120,000 clones, about three quarters seen once, with under 3.5% in the top ten. On this clone itself: Its target is unknown.

Healthy donors of bone marrow made up the group. Per germline, CDR1 SGHDT and CDR2 YYEEEE. The length of the CDR3 is 16 residues. V lost 1 base, J lost 3 bases, and 16 bases lay in between. General observations from the study: There were some public TCRs occurring in many donors, but most TCR sequences were rare. A later analysis associated 16,951 TCR beta sequences with HLA alleles at a 0.05 false discovery rate. Fewer N-insertions (relative to the roughly 720-donor mean) were reportedly seen in an Asian-associated ancestry cluster in a later analysis.

This TCR was sampled from a female donor in good health and CMV-seronegative. The specimen sequenced was PBMCs. The chain joins TRBV5-6 to TRBJ1-2; D gene ambiguous. This chain's CDR3 is CASSLSPWEGYYGYTF. Written as DNA, the CDR3 is TGTGCCAGCAGCTTGTCCCCTTGGGAGGGTTACTATGGCTACACCTTC.